These 22 T cell receptor beta chains originate from one sample sequenced in a study of metastatic and nonmetastatic thyroid tumors. Before thyroid surgery, none of the patients had received any treatment. TCRdb re-clonotyped the PCR reads through MiXCR. The data contain 32,000 or so clones, roughly a sixth of them singletons. Source material: blood. Source of these receptors: a male donor with papillary thyroid cancer or a benign thyroid nodule (not recorded which). Some clones in this sample may be carry-over from other donors' samples.

This clone came up a few times. At one boundary the junction diverges from the germline segment, which might be a read error. This rearrangement joins TRBV6-5 to TRBJ2-3; 8 bases fit TRBD2. Germline V CDR1 and CDR2: MNHEY, SVGAGI. The CDR3 has 15 amino acids. CDR3 DNA sequence: TGTGCCAGCAGTTACGTCGGGGGGGCCACATATACGCAGTATTTT. Its protein product is CASSYVGGATYTQYF.

This clone was picked up a small number of times. The chain carries TRBV19 and TRBJ2-2, with 8 bases matching TRBD1. The trim removed 6 bases at V and 2 bases at J, leaving 5 bases unmatched. CDR1 is LNHDA and CDR2 is SQIVND in the germline V gene (reference sequence). The CDR3 loop spans 15 amino acids. CDR3 nucleotides: TGTGCCAGTAGCCAGGGACAGGTCAACACCGGGGAGCTGTTTTTT. Translated: CASSQGQVNTGELFF.

This clone has ten or more counts. The chain is built from TRBV7-2 and TRBJ1-5; D gene unclear. The CDR3 extends over 15 amino acids. V lost 4 bases and J lost 6, with 16 bases in between. The germline V gene has CDR1 SGHTA and CDR2 FQGNSA. The CDR3 coding sequence is TGTGCCAGCAGCTCGCCCCGTGGGGAAGCTCAGCCCCAGCATTTT. This codes for CASSSPRGEAQPQHF.

This clone was seen repeatedly, ten times or more. The chain is built from TRBV12-3 or TRBV12-4 and TRBJ2-3; no definite D call. The CDR3 has 14 amino acids. Deletions cut 3 bases from V and 8 bases from J, with 15 bases between. CDR3 residues: CASSFRPPPSTQYF. The CDR3 region has the DNA TGTGCCAGCAGTTTTCGGCCTCCCCCGAGTACGCAGTATTTT.

The chain combines TRBV20-1 with TRBJ2-3; D is perhaps TRBD2 (6 bases). The CDR3 spans 16 residues. Trimming left V 6 bases short and J 3 bases short, with 22 bases between. In germline, CDR1 is DFQATT, CDR2 SNEGSKA (reference sequence). The CDR3 loop reads CSAPVGVRAGTDTQYF. The CDR3 nucleotides are TGCAGTGCCCCGGTGGGGGTCCGGGCGGGAACAGATACGCAGTATTTT.

This clone was recorded many times. The chain employs TRBV6-4 and TRBJ1-6; tentatively, D is TRBD1 (5 bases). This CDR3 comprises 14 residues. Germline V gives CDR1 MRHNA, CDR2 SNTAGT. The germline V and J ends were trimmed by 7 bases and 7 bases, with 14 bases remaining between them. Written as DNA, the CDR3 is TGTGCCAGCACCTTCCTTCGGGGGAATTCACCCCTCCACTTT. Translation gives CASTFLRGNSPLHF.

V and J are TRBV5-6 and TRBJ2-7; D gene ambiguous. Germline assignment: CDR1 SGHDT and CDR2 YYEEEE. This CDR3 is 15 amino acids long. V gave up 0 bases and J gave up 4 bases, with 14 bases separating them. Written as DNA, the CDR3 is TGTGCCAGCAGCTTGGATGCTCGGATCGTTTACGAGCAGTACTTC. It translates to CASSLDARIVYEQYF.

The table lists this clone with a count of one. Different DNA sequences within this sample yield the same CDR3. This sequence joins TRBV5-1 and TRBJ1-6; 9 bases map to TRBD1. CDR3 size: 15 residues. V dropped 3 bases and J dropped 9; count of bases not matched to a gene: 7. Germline CDR1 SGHRS, CDR2 YFSETQ. Here the CDR3 reads CASSSRTGDGSPLHF. The CDR3, as DNA: TGCGCCAGCAGCTCACGGACAGGGGATGGTTCACCCCTCCACTTT.

This clone has at least ten counts. The chain couples TRBV28 to TRBJ1-1, with a possible D match to TRBD1 (6 bases). V was shortened by 4 bases and J by 5 bases, with 11 bases between the two germline ends. CDR3 size: 13 residues. Germline V gives CDR1 MDHEN, CDR2 SYDVKM. CDR3 protein: CASSSRGWTEAFF. As DNA, the CDR3 is TGTGCCAGCAGTTCCAGGGGTTGGACTGAAGCTTTCTTT.

This clone was observed many times. The gene calls are TRBV9 and TRBJ2-1, with 9 positions matching TRBD2. V shed 4 bases and J 7 bases; nucleotides not matched to a gene: 12. The length of the CDR3 is 16 residues. Germline CDR1 SGDLS, CDR2 YYNGEE. DNA for the CDR3: TGTGCCAGCAGCATGCTGGCGGGGGGGCCTTGGAATGAGCAGTTCTTC. Translating it yields CASSMLAGGPWNEQFF.

The chain links TRBV5-1 to TRBJ2-5; the match to TRBD2 covers 7 bases. The J segment lost 2 bases and the V segment lost 4 bases, leaving 11 bases of the junction unmatched. Looked up from germline, CDR1 is SGHRS and CDR2 is YFSETQ. This CDR3 is built from 16 residues. The CDR3 loop reads CASSLETIGRQETQYF. CDR3 nucleotide sequence: TGCGCCAGCAGCCTGGAGACTATCGGGAGGCAAGAGACCCAGTACTTC.

This clone was observed a handful of times. A much larger clone differs from this one at a single base, so this may be a read error. V gene TRBV12-3 or TRBV12-4 combines with J gene TRBJ1-3, with D hard to call. The CDR3 covers 12 residues. V lost 6 bases to trimming and J lost 8 bases, with 11 bases between them. Here the CDR3 DNA reads TGTGCCAGCAGGCTGATGGCCGACACCATATATTTT. Its translation is CASRLMADTIYF.

The sample holds many counts of this clone. The chain carries TRBV9 and TRBJ2-7; 9 nucleotides agree with TRBD1. The CDR3 length is 14 residues. Germline CDR1 and CDR2: SGDLS and YYNGEE. V was pared by 4 bases and J by 4 bases, with 6 bases of the junction left unmatched. CDR3 loop: CASSSRTGAYEQYF. Here the CDR3 DNA reads TGTGCCAGCAGCTCCCGGACAGGGGCGTACGAGCAGTACTTC.

This clone was found many times. V is TRBV7-8 and J is TRBJ2-1; D is unresolved. The CDR3 spans 14 residues. Looked up from germline, CDR1 is SGHVS and CDR2 is FQNEAQ. Trimming shortened V by 1 base and J by 4 bases, and 8 bases separated the two germline ends. CDR3 coding DNA: TGTGCCAGCAGCTTAGTTAGGCAATACAATGAGCAGTTCTTC. Amino acids: CASSLVRQYNEQFF.

This clone was recorded many times. The V call is TRBV28, the J call TRBJ1-1; D gene uncertain. Germline CDR1 and CDR2: MDHEN and SYDVKM. V was cut by 3 bases and J by 1 base, with 9 bases left in between. The CDR3 is 14 amino acids. This CDR3 is CASSLLQQNTEAFF. CDR3 nucleotide sequence: TGTGCCAGCAGTTTGCTTCAGCAGAACACTGAAGCTTTCTTT.

This clone was found many times. The chain employs TRBV20-1 and TRBJ2-7; D gene uncertain. Germline V CDR1 and CDR2: DFQATT, SNEGSKA (reference sequence). The CDR3 totals 15 residues. With 0 bases removed from V and 0 bases from J, the gap between germline ends came to 12 bases. The CDR3 DNA reads as TGCAGTGCTAGAGATTATAAGGGCACCTCCTACGAGCAGTACTTC. Translating gives CSARDYKGTSYEQYF.

There are many counts of this clone. The V gene is TRBV10-3, the J gene TRBJ1-4; D uncertain. Trimming took off 3 bases at V and 5 bases at J, with 13 bases between the two ends. CDR1 is ENHRY and CDR2 is SYGVKD in the germline V gene. There are 15 residues in the CDR3. This chain's CDR3 is CAISEGQVSNEKLFF. DNA of the CDR3: TGTGCCATCAGTGAAGGGCAGGTGTCGAATGAAAAACTGTTTTTT.

The chain carries TRBV19 and TRBJ2-6; the D is unclear. This CDR3 has 17 amino acids. Trimming removed 1 base at V and 0 bases at J, with 10 bases between. Germline V gives CDR1 LNHDA, CDR2 SQIVND (reference sequence). CDR3 sequence (DNA): TGTGCCAGTAGTATAGGTCCCCCCTTCTCTGGGGCCAACGTCCTGACTTTC. Translated: CASSIGPPFSGANVLTF. The full variable domain, with the rest looked up from reference TRBV19 and TRBJ2-6, is DGGITQSPKYLFRKEGQNVTLSCEQNLNHDAMYWYRQDPGQGLRLIYYSQIVNDFQKGDIAEGYSVSREKKESFPLTVTSAQKNPTAFYLCASSIGPPFSGANVLTFGAGSRLTVL.

The rearrangement joins TRBV12-3 or TRBV12-4 to TRBJ2-2; TRBD1 matches at 9 bases. Losses at the gene ends were 10 bases for V and 5 bases for J; bases not matched to a gene: 8. This CDR3 comprises 14 residues. DNA for the CDR3: TGTGCCACGCTGACAGGGGGTTTTACCGGGGAGCTGTTTTTT. It is translated as CATLTGGFTGELFF.

The chain recombines TRBV11-1 with TRBJ2-7; the D gene is possibly TRBD1 (6 bases). Germline CDR1 and CDR2: SGHAT and FQDESV (reference sequence). Trimming left V 4 bases short and J 6 bases short, with 13 bases between. The CDR3 spans 13 residues. CDR3 sequence reads: CASSSRTAGEQYF. CDR3 nucleotide sequence: TGTGCCAGCAGCTCTAGGACAGCCGGCGAGCAGTACTTC.

V and J are TRBV28 and TRBJ1-1, with D maybe TRBD1 (5 bases). The CDR3 sequence is 12 residues long. V was clipped by 3 bases and J by 8 bases, with 10 bases between them. Germline loops: CDR1 MDHEN, CDR2 SYDVKM. Written as DNA, the CDR3 is TGTGCCAGCAGTTTGGTGGGGCGCGAAGCTTTCTTT. Its protein product is CASSLVGREAFF.

This clone is classed as medium-sized. This sequence joins TRBV28 and TRBJ2-7, with D perhaps being TRBD1 or TRBD2 (6 bases each). CDR1 and CDR2 (germline): MDHEN, SYDVKM. The CDR3 length is 12 residues. V was cut by 7 bases and J by 9 bases, with 16 bases left in between. As DNA, the CDR3 is TGTGCCAGCAAGCAGTTTAAGGGGGGGCAGTACTTC. Amino acids: CASKQFKGGQYF.